The 10 T cell receptor beta chains given below trace back to one sample, sequenced in a study of CD8+ T cells in alopecia areata. The authors extracted RNA and reverse transcribed it into cDNA as the sequencing template. Assay used: immunoSEQ multiplex PCR; TCRdb lists only in-frame clones, some missing. The sample lists about 200,000 clones, under 80% occurring once. Treatment defined: oral pan-JAK inhibitor, 5-10 mg twice daily. Sequenced material: CD4+ T cells sorted from blood, taken around week 50, from a patient treated with tofacitinib. Receptor source: a human donor with alopecia areata.

The chain uses TRBV5-6 and TRBJ1-6; 10 positions agree with TRBD1. The V and J ends lost 2 bases and 7 bases, in that order; junction bases with no gene match: 3. Germline V lookup: CDR1 SGHDT, CDR2 YYEEEE. The CDR3 is made up of 15 amino acids. CDR3 amino acids: CASSFGTGVNSPLHF. Written as DNA, the CDR3 is TGTGCCAGCAGCTTCGGGACAGGGGTCAATTCACCCCTCCACTTT.

This chain joins TRBV29-1 and TRBJ2-2; the match to TRBD1 covers 7 bases. Germline V lookup: CDR1 SQVTM, CDR2 ANQGSEA. The CDR3 contains 12 residues. V shed 5 bases, J shed 8 bases, and the junction held 5 bases outside the gene matches. This CDR3 is CSVPTGVGELFF. The DNA of the CDR3 is TGCAGCGTTCCAACAGGGGTTGGGGAGCTGTTTTTT.

The genes are TRBV9 and TRBJ2-1, with TRBD2 matching 9 bases. The CDR3 contains 16 residues. J gave up 7 bases and V 4 bases, and 12 bases lay outside the gene matches. Germline V gene data show CDR1 as SGDLS and CDR2 as YYNGEE. The CDR3 loop is CASSPRGGGASNEQFF. CDR3 DNA: TGTGCCAGCAGCCCCCGGGGCGGGGGGGCCTCAAATGAGCAGTTCTTC.

The J gene is TRBJ1-1, the V gene TRBV25-1; possible D gene TRBD1, 5 bases. The CDR3 has 15 amino acids. Trimming cost V 6 bases and J 1 base, with 15 bases left between them. Germline V lookup: CDR1 MGHDK, CDR2 SYGVNS. This CDR3 is CASSGTYLSNTEAFF. The CDR3 coding sequence is TGTGCCAGCAGCGGGACCTATTTATCGAACACTGAAGCTTTCTTT.

This clone was counted once. The genes are TRBV7-8 and TRBJ1-5; maybe TRBD1 (6 bases). The CDR3 contains 14 residues. Germline V gene lookup returns CDR1 SGHVS and CDR2 FQNEAQ. Deletions cut 5 bases from V and 0 bases from J, with 8 bases between. The CDR3 DNA reads TGTGCCAGCAGCCGGGACATTAGCAATCAGCCCCAGCATTTT. Protein: CASSRDISNQPQHF.

This chain uses TRBV5-1 with TRBJ2-7; maybe TRBD1 (5 bases). Between the trimmed V and J ends, which lost 5 bases and 5 bases, there was a span of 14 bases. The V gene's germline CDR1 is SGHRS and CDR2 YFSETQ. The CDR3 consists of 13 residues. The CDR3 is CASSRTSRNEQYF. DNA for the CDR3: TGCGCCAGCAGTAGGACATCTCGAAACGAGCAGTACTTC. The full variable domain, in which reference TRBV5-1 and TRBJ2-7 provide the parts outside the CDR3, is KAGVTQTPRYLIKTRGQQVTLSCSPISGHRSVSWYQQTPGQGLQFLFEYFSETQRNKGNFPGRFSGRQFSNSRSEMNVSTLELGDSALYLCASSRTSRNEQYFGPGTRLTVT.

The chain has TRBV6-1 and TRBJ2-1, with 7 bases lining up with TRBD1. The CDR3 length is 13 residues. V shed 3 bases, J shed 15 bases, and the junction held 11 bases outside the gene matches. Per germline, CDR1 MNHNS and CDR2 SASEGT. The CDR3 reads CASSETLQGKGFF. As DNA, the CDR3 is TGTGCCAGCAGTGAGACCTTACAGGGGAAGGGGTTCTTC.

The chain joins TRBV30 to TRBJ1-4; 7 bases are a match to TRBD1. This CDR3 has 14 amino acids. CDR1 and CDR2 (germline): GTSNPN, SVGIG (reference sequence). V lost 6 bases to trimming and J lost 10 bases; unmatched junction nucleotides: 14. The CDR3 sequence is CACHQATGDGKLFF. The CDR3 nucleotides are TGTGCCTGCCACCAGGCAACAGGGGACGGAAAACTGTTTTTT.

The V and J genes are TRBV4-1 and TRBJ2-2, with 12 bases lining up with TRBD2. Looked up from germline, CDR1 is MGHRA and CDR2 is YSYEKL. With V trimmed by 4 bases and J by 3 bases, 3 bases remained unmatched. The CDR3 is made up of 16 amino acids. The CDR3 is CASSPSGGADTGELFF. The CDR3 DNA sequence: TGCGCCAGCAGCCCTAGCGGGGGGGCAGACACCGGGGAGCTGTTTTTT.

V gene TRBV29-1 combines with J gene TRBJ2-5; D tentatively fits TRBD1 or TRBD2 (5 bases each). The CDR3 loop spans 15 amino acids. CDR1 is SQVTM and CDR2 is ANQGSEA in the germline V gene. V lost 1 base and J lost 4, with 16 bases in between. Written as DNA, the CDR3 is TGCAGCGTTGAAGGCCCGGGAAGTAGGGGAGAGACCCAGTACTTC. This encodes CSVEGPGSRGETQYF.